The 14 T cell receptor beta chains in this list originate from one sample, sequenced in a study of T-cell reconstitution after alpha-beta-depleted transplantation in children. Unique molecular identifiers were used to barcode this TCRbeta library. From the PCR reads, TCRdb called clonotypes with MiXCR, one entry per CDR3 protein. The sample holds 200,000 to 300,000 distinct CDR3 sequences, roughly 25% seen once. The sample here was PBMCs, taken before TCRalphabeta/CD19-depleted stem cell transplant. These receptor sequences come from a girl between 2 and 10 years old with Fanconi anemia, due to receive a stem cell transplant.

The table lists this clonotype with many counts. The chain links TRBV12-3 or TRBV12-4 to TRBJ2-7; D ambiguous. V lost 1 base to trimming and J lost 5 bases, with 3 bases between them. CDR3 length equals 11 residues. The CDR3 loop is CASSLGNEQYF. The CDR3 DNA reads TGTGCCAGCAGTTTAGGTAACGAGCAGTACTTC.

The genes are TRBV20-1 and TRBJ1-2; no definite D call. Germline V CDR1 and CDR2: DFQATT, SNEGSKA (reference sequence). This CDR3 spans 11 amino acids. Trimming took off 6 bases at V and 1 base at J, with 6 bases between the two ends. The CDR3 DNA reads TGCAGTGCCCCCTTTAACTATGGCTACACCTTC. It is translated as CSAPFNYGYTF.

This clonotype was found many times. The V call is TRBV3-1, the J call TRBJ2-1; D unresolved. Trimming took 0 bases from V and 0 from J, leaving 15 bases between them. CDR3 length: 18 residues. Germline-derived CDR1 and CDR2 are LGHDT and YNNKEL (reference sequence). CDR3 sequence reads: CASSQDAGSLSSYNEQFF. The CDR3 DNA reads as TGTGCCAGCAGCCAAGATGCCGGGTCCCTCAGCTCCTACAATGAGCAGTTCTTC.

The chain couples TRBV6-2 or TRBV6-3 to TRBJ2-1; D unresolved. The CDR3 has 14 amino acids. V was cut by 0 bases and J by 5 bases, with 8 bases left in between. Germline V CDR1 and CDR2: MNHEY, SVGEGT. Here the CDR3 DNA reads TGTGCCAGCAGTTACTCTCGCTGGAACAATGAGCAGTTCTTC. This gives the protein CASSYSRWNNEQFF.

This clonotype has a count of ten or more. The CDR3 here is CASSTTGGYEQYF. The CDR3 DNA reads TGTGCCAGCAGCACGACAGGGGGCTACGAGCAGTACTTC. The V call is TRBV7-2, the J call TRBJ2-7, with TRBD1 matching over 9 bases. The trim removed 5 bases at V and 3 bases at J, leaving 2 bases unmatched. Germline CDR1 and CDR2: SGHTA and FQGNSA. This CDR3 is built from 13 residues.

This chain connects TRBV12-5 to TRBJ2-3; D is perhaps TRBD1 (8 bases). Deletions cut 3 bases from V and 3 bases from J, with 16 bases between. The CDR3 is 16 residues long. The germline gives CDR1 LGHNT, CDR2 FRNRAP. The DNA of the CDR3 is TGTGCTAGTGGTTTAGGACAGGGCGGGAGTACAGATACGCAGTATTTT. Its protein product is CASGLGQGGSTDTQYF.

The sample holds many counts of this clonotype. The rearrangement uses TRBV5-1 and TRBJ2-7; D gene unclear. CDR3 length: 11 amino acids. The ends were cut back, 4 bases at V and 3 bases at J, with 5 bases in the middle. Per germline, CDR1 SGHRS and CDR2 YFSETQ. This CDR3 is CASSKDYEQYF. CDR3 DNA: TGCGCCAGCAGCAAAGACTACGAGCAGTACTTC.

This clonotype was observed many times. The CDR3 DNA reads as TGCGCCAGCAGTGACAGGGTGCAAGAGACCCAGTACTTC. This sequence encodes CASSDRVQETQYF. The chain uses TRBV5-1 and TRBJ2-5; 7 nucleotides agree with TRBD1. From germline, CDR1 is SGHRS and CDR2 YFSETQ. The CDR3 sequence is 13 residues long. Unmatched junction bases numbered 3, after V lost 5 bases and J lost 2 bases. The whole variable domain, remainder taken from reference TRBV5-1 and TRBJ2-5, is KAGVTQTPRYLIKTRGQQVTLSCSPISGHRSVSWYQQTPGQGLQFLFEYFSETQRNKGNFPGRFSGRQFSNSRSEMNVSTLELGDSALYLCASSDRVQETQYFGPGTRLLVL.

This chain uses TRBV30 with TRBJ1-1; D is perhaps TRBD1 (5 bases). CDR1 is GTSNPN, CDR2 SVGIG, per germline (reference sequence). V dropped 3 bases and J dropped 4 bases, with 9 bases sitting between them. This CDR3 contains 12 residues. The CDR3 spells CAWRQGFTEAFF. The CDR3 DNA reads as TGTGCCTGGAGGCAGGGATTCACTGAAGCTTTCTTT. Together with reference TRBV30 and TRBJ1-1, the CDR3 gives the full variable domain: SQTIHQWPATLVQPVGSPLSLECTVEGTSNPNLYWYRQAAGRGLQLLFYSVGIGQISSEVPQNLSASRPQDRQFILSSKKLLLSDSGFYLCAWRQGFTEAFFGQGTRLTVV.

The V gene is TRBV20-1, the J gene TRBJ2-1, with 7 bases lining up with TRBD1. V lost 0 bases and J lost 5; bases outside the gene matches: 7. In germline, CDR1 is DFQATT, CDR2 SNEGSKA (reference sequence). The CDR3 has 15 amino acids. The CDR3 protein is CSARDLKGADNEQFF. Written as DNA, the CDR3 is TGCAGTGCTAGAGATTTAAAGGGGGCGGACAATGAGCAGTTCTTC.

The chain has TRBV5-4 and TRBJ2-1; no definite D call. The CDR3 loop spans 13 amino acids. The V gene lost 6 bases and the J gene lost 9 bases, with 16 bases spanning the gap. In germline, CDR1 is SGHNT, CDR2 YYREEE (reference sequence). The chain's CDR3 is CASTLPQEREQFF. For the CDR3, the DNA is TGTGCCAGCACACTTCCTCAGGAGCGTGAGCAGTTCTTC.

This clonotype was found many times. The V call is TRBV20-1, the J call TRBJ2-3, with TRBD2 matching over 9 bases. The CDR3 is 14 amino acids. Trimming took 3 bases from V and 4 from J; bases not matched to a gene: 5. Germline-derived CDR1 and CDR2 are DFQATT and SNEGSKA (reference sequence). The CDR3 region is CSASGLAGPDTQYF. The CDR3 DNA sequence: TGCAGTGCTAGCGGGCTAGCGGGGCCAGATACGCAGTATTTT.

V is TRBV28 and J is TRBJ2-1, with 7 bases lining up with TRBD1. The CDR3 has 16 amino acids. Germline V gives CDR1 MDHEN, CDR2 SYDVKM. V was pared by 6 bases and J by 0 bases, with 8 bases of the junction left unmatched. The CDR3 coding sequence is TGTGCCAGCAGCCCCAGGGGGACAAGCTCCTACAATGAGCAGTTCTTC. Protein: CASSPRGTSSYNEQFF.

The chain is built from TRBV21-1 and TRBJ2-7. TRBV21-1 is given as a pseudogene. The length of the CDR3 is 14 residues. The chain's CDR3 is CASSKDIENYEQYF. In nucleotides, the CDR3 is TGTGCCAGCAGCAAAGACATTGAGAATTACGAGCAGTACTTC.